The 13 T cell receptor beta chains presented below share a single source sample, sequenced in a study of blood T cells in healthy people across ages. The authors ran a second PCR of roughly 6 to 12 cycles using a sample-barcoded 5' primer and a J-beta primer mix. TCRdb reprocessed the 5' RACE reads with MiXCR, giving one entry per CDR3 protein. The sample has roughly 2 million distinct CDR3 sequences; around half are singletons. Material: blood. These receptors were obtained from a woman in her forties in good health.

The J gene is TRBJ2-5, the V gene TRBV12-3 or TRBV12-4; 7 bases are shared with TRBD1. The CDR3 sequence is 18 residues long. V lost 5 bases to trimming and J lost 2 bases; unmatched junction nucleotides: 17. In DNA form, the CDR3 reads TGTGCCAGCAGTCAGCGCCCGTCCGGGACAGTCCTTCAAGAGACCCAGTACTTC. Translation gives CASSQRPSGTVLQETQYF.

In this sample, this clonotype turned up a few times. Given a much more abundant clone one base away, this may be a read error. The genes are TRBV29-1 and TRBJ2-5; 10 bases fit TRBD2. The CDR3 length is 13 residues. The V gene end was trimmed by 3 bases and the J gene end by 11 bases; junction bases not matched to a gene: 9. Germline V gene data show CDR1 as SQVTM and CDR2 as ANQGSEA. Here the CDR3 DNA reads TGCAGCGTTGACCCTAGCGGGGGTGATGAGCAGTACTTC. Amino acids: CSVDPSGGDEQYF.

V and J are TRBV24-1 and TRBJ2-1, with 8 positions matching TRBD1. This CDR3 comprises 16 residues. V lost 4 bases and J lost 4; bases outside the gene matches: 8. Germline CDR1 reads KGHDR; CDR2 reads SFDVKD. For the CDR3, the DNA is TGTGCCACCAGTGACCCTGGACAGGGTTGGTACAATGAGCAGTTCTTC. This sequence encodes CATSDPGQGWYNEQFF.

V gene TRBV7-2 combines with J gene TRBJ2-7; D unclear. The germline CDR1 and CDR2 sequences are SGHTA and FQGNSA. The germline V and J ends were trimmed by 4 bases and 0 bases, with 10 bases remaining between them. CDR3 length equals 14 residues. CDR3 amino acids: CASSYRRSSYEQYF. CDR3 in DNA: TGTGCCAGCAGCTATAGACGGAGCTCCTACGAGCAGTACTTC.

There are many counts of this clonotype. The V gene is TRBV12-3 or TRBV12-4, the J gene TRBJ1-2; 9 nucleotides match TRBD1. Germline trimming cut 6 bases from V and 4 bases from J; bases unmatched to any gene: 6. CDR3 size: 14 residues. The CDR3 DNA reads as TGTGCCAGCAGCCCCGGGACAGGGATCTATGGCTACACCTTC. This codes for CASSPGTGIYGYTF.

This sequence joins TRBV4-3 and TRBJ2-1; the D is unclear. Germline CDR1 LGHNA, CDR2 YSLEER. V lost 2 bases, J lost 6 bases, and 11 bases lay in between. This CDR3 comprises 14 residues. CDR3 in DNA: TGCGCCAGCAGCCAAACAGTGGATGTCAATGAGCAGTTCTTC. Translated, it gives CASSQTVDVNEQFF.

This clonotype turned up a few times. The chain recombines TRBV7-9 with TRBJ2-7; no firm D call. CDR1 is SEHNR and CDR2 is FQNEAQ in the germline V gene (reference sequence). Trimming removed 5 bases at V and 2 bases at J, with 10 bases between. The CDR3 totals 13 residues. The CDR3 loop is CASSRAPAYEQYF. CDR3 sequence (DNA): TGTGCCAGCAGCAGGGCCCCCGCCTACGAGCAGTACTTC.

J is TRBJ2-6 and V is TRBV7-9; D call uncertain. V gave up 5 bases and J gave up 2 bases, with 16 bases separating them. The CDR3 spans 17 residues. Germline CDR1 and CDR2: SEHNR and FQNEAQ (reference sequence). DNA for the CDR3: TGTGCCAGCAGCATTCTTGCCGTTGAAGCTGGGGCCAACGTCCTGACTTTC. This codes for CASSILAVEAGANVLTF.

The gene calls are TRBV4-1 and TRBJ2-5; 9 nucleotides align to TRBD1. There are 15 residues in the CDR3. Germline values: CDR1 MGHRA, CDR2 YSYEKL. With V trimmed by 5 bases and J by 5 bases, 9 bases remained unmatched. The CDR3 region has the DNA TGCGCCAGCAGCTGGTCTACAGGGGGCGGGGAGACCCAGTACTTC. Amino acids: CASSWSTGGGETQYF.

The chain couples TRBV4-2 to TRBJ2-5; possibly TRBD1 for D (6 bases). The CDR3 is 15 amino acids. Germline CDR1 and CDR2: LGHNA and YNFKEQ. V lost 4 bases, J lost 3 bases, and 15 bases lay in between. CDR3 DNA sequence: TGTGCCAGCAGCCGAGGACAACAGGGCGAAGAGACCCAGTACTTC. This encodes CASSRGQQGEETQYF.

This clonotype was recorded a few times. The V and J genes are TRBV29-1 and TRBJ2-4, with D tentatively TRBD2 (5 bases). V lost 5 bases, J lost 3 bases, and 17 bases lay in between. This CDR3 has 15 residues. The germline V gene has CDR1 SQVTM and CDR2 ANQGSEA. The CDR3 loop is CSVRAVGDHKNIQYF. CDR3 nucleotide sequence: TGCAGCGTTCGGGCAGTCGGGGATCACAAAAACATTCAGTACTTC. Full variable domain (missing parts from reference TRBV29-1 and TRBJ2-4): SAVISQKPSRDICQRGTSLTIQCQVDSQVTMMFWYRQQPGQSLTLIATANQGSEATYESGFVIDKFPISRPNLTFSTLTVSNMSPEDSSIYLCSVRAVGDHKNIQYFGAGTRLSVL.

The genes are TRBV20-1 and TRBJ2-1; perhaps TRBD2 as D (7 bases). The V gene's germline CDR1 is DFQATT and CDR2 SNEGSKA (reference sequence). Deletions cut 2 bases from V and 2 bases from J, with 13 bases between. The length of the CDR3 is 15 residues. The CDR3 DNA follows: TGCAGTGCTAGACTGGCGGGGGCGCCCTACAATGAGCAGTTCTTC. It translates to CSARLAGAPYNEQFF.

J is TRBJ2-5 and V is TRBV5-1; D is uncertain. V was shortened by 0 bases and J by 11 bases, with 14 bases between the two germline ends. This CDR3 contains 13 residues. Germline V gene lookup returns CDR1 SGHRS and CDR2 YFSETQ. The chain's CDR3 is CASSLVGYSEQYF. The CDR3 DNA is TGCGCCAGCAGCTTGGTCGGCTACAGTGAGCAGTACTTC.